This TCR beta chain was sequenced in a study of blood T cell repertoires in COVID-19 (dated by TCRdb to between 2020 and 2021). A note on the overall study: Samples covering the acute and convalescent phases of COVID-19 were provided by collaborators in the United States, Italy and Spain. The repertoires were released in a freely available public database intended as a resource for research on the immune response to SARS-CoV-2. Subjects who had been exposed to COVID-19, were actively infected with it, or had recovered from it provided the deeply sampled blood TCRbeta repertoires that made up the dataset. Samples were obtained from the ongoing ImmuneRACE study (first 160 participants) and from 1,000 to 1,500 subjects provided by 6 global collaborators. HLA class I and class II types, where available, came from metadata supplied by the sample provider rather than from assay-based typing. The sample metadata nearly always contained a de-identified subject ID, COVID-19 status, age in years and sex. The prospective study material was composed of cDNA or gDNA derived from T cells, B-cell-depleted T cells, or PBMCs. Summary of the overall study and its limitations: The amount of clinical and demographic metadata varied by source and participant and was provided uncurated.

TCRbeta CDR3 regions were amplified from genomic DNA by means of the immunoSEQ Assay, a bias-controlled multiplex PCR. In the authors' own workflow: The number of nucleated cells in each sample was estimated from the amplification of reference gene primers within the assay. To quantify the absolute abundance of each unique TCRbeta CDR3 rearrangement, sequence reads were collapsed and filtered. For each sample, productive Simpson clonality was calculated by taking the square root of Simpson's diversity index across productive rearrangements. TCRdb obtained this table from immuneACCESS and retained in-frame rearrangements with V and J assigned. These tables miss some clones; where compared with another copy, unresolved V genes account for less than half of the shortfall, and the remainder is unexplained. That table supplies the V and J calls and clone size; D and trimming were determined from the DNA. For this sample the table gives about 340,000 clones, of which 85% to 90% were detected only once. Of the sample, 5.5% to 7.5% falls within the top ten clones.

For this clone: Its specific antigen is unknown. The record has no base qualities; no much larger clone is one base away.

From the cysteine through the phenylalanine, the CDR3 covers 15 amino acids. CDR3 DNA is the only sequence kept; it has 45 bases, read in frame from the first base. Germline trimming amounts to 2 bases on V and 7 bases on J, with 7 as the count of junction bases outside the gene matches. Via the germline V gene, CDR1 is SGHDN and CDR2 FVKESK. At one collaborating source in Seattle, patients were enrolled during active infection and were followed longitudinally through the course of disease. The collaborating institutions used their own protocols to collect whole blood in K2EDTA tubes. For TCRbeta analysis, collaborators shipped samples in one of three forms: frozen whole blood, isolated PBMCs, or DNA extracted from either of those sample types.

The TCR comes from a woman in her 70s with COVID-19, enrolled during active disease. Sequencing was performed on peripheral blood. The V and J genes are TRBV14 and TRBJ1-4, and 7 junctional nucleotides match TRBD1. The DNA sequence follows: TGTGCCAGCAGCCAATCCGGACAGGTAGTTGAAAAACTGTTTTTT. Its protein is CASSQSGQVVEKLFF.